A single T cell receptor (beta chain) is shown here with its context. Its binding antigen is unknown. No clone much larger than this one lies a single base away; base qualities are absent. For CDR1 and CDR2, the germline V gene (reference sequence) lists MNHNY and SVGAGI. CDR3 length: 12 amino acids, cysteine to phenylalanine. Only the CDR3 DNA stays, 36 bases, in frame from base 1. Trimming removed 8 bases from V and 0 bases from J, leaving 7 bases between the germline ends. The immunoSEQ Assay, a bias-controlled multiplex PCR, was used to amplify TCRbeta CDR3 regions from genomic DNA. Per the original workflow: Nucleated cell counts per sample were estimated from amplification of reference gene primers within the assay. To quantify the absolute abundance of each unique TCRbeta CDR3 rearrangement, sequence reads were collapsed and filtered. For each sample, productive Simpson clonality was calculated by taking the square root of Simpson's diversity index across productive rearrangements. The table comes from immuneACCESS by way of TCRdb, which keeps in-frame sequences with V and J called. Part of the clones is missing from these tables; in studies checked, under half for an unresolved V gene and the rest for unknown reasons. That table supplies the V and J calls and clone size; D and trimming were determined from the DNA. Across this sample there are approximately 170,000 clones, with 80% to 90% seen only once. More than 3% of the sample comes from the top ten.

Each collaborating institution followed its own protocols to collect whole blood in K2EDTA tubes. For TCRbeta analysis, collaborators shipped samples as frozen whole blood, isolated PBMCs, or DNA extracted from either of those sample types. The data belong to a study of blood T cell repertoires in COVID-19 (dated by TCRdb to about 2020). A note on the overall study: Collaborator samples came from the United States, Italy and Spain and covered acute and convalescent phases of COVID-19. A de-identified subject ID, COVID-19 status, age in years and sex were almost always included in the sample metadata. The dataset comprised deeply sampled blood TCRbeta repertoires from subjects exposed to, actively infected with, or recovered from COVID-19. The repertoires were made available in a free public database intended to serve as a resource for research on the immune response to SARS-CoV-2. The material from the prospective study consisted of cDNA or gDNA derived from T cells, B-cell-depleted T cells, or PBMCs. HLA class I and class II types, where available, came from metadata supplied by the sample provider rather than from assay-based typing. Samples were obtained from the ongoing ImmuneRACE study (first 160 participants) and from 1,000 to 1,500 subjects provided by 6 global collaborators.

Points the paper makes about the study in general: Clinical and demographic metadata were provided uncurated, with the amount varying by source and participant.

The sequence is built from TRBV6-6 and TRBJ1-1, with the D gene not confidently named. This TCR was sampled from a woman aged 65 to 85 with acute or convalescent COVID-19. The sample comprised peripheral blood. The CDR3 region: CASHRLNTEAFF. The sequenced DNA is TGTGCCAGCCACAGACTGAACACTGAAGCTTTCTTT.